A selection of T cell receptor beta chains follows, all from one sample in a study of cytomegalovirus exposure and HLA in healthy donors. Data came from immunoSEQ multiplex PCR; TCRdb stores just in-frame clones and leaves some out. The sample yields 200,000 or so clones, 82% seen once. The sequenced sample was PBMCs. Receptor source: a woman aged 45 to 65 in good health and CMV-seropositive. CDR3s include the opening cysteine and the closing phenylalanine or tryptophan. The D gene is left open where the match is weak. Clone size is not always given. Where it is, it says once, few, many or a class for expanded clones.

DNA: TGTGCCAGCAGGCCCCCGCGGGGACTCACAGATACGCAGTATTTT
CDR3: CASRPPRGLTDTQYF
D: .
size: .
J: TRBJ2-3
V: TRBV6-5

DNA: TGCGCCAGCACAGGGACTAGCAGAGAGACCCAGTACTTC
CDR3: CASTGTSRETQYF
D: TRBD2
size: .
J: TRBJ2-5
V: TRBV5-1

DNA: TGTGCCAGCAGCTTATCCGCGATCGGGGAGACCCAGTACTTC
CDR3: CASSLSAIGETQYF
D: .
size: .
J: TRBJ2-5
V: TRBV7-8

DNA: TGTGCCAGCAGCATACCGACAGGGGTGAGCACCGGGGAGCTGTTTTTT
CDR3: CASSIPTGVSTGELFF
D: TRBD1
size: .
J: TRBJ2-2
V: TRBV11-1

DNA: TGTGCCAGCAGCCAAGAGCCGGGACAGGGCTCTCCTTCACCCCTCCACTTT
CDR3: CASSQEPGQGSPSPLHF
D: TRBD1
size: .
J: TRBJ1-6
V: TRBV4-2

DNA: TGTGCCAGCAGTCCCTTAGCGGGAGAATCGTATGAGCAGTTCTTC
CDR3: CASSPLAGESYEQFF
D: TRBD2
size: .
J: TRBJ2-1
V: TRBV28

DNA: TGTGCCAGCAGCTCGGGACGACGGGGATCACTAGCCAAAAACAGTCAGTACTTC
CDR3: CASSSGRRGSLAKNSQYF
D: .
size: once
J: TRBJ2-4
V: TRBV5-6

DNA: TGTGCCAGCAGTCTTACCTACGAGCAGTACTTC
CDR3: CASSLTYEQYF
D: .
size: few
J: TRBJ2-7
V: TRBV2

DNA: TGTGCCAGCAGCTTTAAGCCCGGGGAGCTGTTTTTT
CDR3: CASSFKPGELFF
D: .
size: .
J: TRBJ2-2
V: TRBV5-4

DNA: TGCGCCAGCAGCTTGGGGACAGGGAGTGGCTACACCTTC
CDR3: CASSLGTGSGYTF
D: TRBD1
size: .
J: TRBJ1-2
V: TRBV5-1

DNA: TGTGCCAGCAGTGAAGATGGCTGGTATGGCTACACCTTC
CDR3: CASSEDGWYGYTF
D: .
size: .
J: TRBJ1-2
V: TRBV6-1

DNA: TGTGCCAGTAGTATAGTTGACAGTGAAGCTTTCTTT
CDR3: CASSIVDSEAFF
D: .
size: once
J: TRBJ1-1
V: TRBV19

DNA: TGTGCCAGCAGCAATAGACTCCCCGGCTCCTACGAGCAGTACTTC
CDR3: CASSNRLPGSYEQYF
D: .
size: .
J: TRBJ2-7
V: TRBV21-1

DNA: TGCGCCAGCAGCCAAGATTCCAAGACAGGGGGCTACAATGAGCAGTTCTTC
CDR3: CASSQDSKTGGYNEQFF
D: TRBD1
size: .
J: TRBJ2-1
V: TRBV4-3

DNA: TGCGCCAGCAGCTTGGTCCCCCAGGGTTTGGCCGGGGAGCTGTTTTTT
CDR3: CASSLVPQGLAGELFF
D: .
size: .
J: TRBJ2-2
V: TRBV5-1

DNA: TGTGCCAGCAGTTCTACAGGGAAGGAAGCTTTCTTT
CDR3: CASSSTGKEAFF
D: .
size: .
J: TRBJ1-1
V: TRBV28

DNA: TGTGCCAGCAGCTTCTCTGGGGCCAACGGCCTGACTTTC
CDR3: CASSFSGANGLTF
D: .
size: .
J: TRBJ2-6
V: TRBV27

DNA: TGTGCCAGCAGCTCCCACAGGGTTGCAACTAATGAAAAACTGTTTTTT
CDR3: CASSSHRVATNEKLFF
D: .
size: .
J: TRBJ1-4
V: TRBV7-2